These 21 T cell receptor beta chains were all obtained from the same sample, sequenced in a study of T cell clonality in common variable immunodeficiency. Some clones are missing from TCRdb's copy, which holds only in-frame ones; the method was immunoSEQ multiplex PCR. Singletons are absent from the sample, which has 25,000 to 35,000 clones. Sequences were obtained from peripheral blood mononuclear cells. The origin of the receptors is a person aged 18 to 75 in good health.

In this sample, this clone turned up a few times. The read ends 3 residues shy of where the CDR3 ends; the end is completed using the germline J gene. The chain joins TRBV2 to TRBJ2-1; TRBD1 aligns across 7 bases. The J segment lost 2 bases and the V segment lost 4 bases, leaving 8 bases of the junction unmatched. Germline V gene data show CDR1 as SNHLY and CDR2 as FYNNEI. This CDR3 contains 16 residues. The CDR3 sequence: CASSADRATPYNEQFF. The part of the CDR3 DNA that was read is TGTGCCAGCAGTGCCGACAGGGCAACCCCCTACAATGAG.

This clone was picked up many times. With the read ending 3 residues before the CDR3 end, the germline J gene is used to fill in that end. The chain is built from TRBV5-5 and TRBJ1-5, with a possible D match to TRBD1 (5 bases). With 4 bases removed from V and 2 bases from J, the gap between germline ends came to 13 bases. In germline, CDR1 is SGHKS, CDR2 YYEKEE (reference sequence). This CDR3 spans 15 amino acids. CDR3 DNA, as far as it was read: TGTGCCAGCAGCGGGGCCGGGCACGGCAATCAGCCC. It specifies CASSGAGHGNQP. The complete CDR3 sequence is CASSGAGHGNQPQHF.

This clone was recorded many times. Sequencing ends 3 residues short of the CDR3 end; the germline J gene provides the rest. V usage is TRBV6-2 or TRBV6-3 and J usage is TRBJ1-2, with TRBD1 identical over 10 bases. The V segment lost 6 bases and the J segment 4 bases; nucleotides outside the gene matches: 5. The CDR3 runs to 14 residues. Germline CDR1 is MNHEY and CDR2 is SVGEGT. The CDR3 is CASRTGQGLYGYTF. The sequenced CDR3 bases are TGTGCCAGCAGAACGGGACAGGGGCTCTATGGC.

This clone was found many times. The read halts 3 residues ahead of the CDR3 end, with the missing end drawn from the germline J gene. The chain has TRBV20-1 and TRBJ2-1, with TRBD2 matching 14 bases. Germline values: CDR1 DFQATT, CDR2 SNEGSKA (reference sequence). The CDR3 extends over 18 amino acids. V trimming: 4 bases; J trimming: 0 bases; junction bases outside the gene matches: 8. The CDR3 region is CSATTSGRATSSYNEQFF. The DNA read from the CDR3 is TGCAGTGCTACGACTAGCGGGAGGGCCACTAGCTCCTACAATGAG.

This clone was seen repeatedly, ten times or more. The CDR3 end falls 3 residues outside the read, so it is completed with the germline J gene. This chain links TRBV20-1 with TRBJ2-1, with D tentatively TRBD2 (6 bases). CDR1 DFQATT and CDR2 SNEGSKA come from the germline V gene (reference sequence). V dropped 3 bases and J dropped 1 base, with 13 bases sitting between them. The CDR3 runs 15 residues. The CDR3 bases that were read are TGCAGTGCTAGTCGGTCGGGGGTATCCTACAATGAG. Amino acid sequence: CSASRSGVSYNE. The whole CDR3 sequence reads CSASRSGVSYNEQFF.

This clone was counted many times. The CDR3 is cut off 3 residues early in the read; its end comes from the germline J gene. The chain carries TRBV7-6 and TRBJ2-3, with 7 positions matching TRBD1. V trimming: 2 bases; J trimming: 6 bases; junction bases outside the gene matches: 8. CDR3 size: 15 residues. Germline V gives CDR1 SGHVS, CDR2 FNYEAQ. Here the CDR3 reads CASSLQQGFQDTQYF. The sequenced part of the CDR3 DNA is TGTGCCAGCAGCTTACAACAGGGGTTCCAGGATACG.

This clone was recorded a few times. The observed sequence ends 3 residues before the CDR3 terminus, with the missing tail filled in from the germline J gene. The chain recombines TRBV7-3 with TRBJ1-2; the match to TRBD1 covers 7 bases. There are 12 residues in the CDR3. In germline, CDR1 is SGHTA, CDR2 FQGTGA. CDR3 residues: CASSLDRDAYTF. The DNA read from the CDR3 is TGTGCCAGCAGCCTCGACAGGGATGCC.

At least ten counts were recorded for this clone. The read terminates 3 residues ahead of where the CDR3 ends, so the germline J gene completes it. The chain combines TRBV7-9 with TRBJ2-5, with unresolved D. CDR1 and CDR2 from the germline V gene are SEHNR and FQNEAQ (reference sequence). V gave up 5 bases and J gave up 4 bases, with 11 bases separating them. The CDR3 has 13 amino acids. The sequenced CDR3 bases are TGTGCCAGCAGCCAGTCAGGTCGAGAGACC. It encodes CASSQSGRET. The whole CDR3 protein reads CASSQSGRETQYF.

Details on this clone: The read gets to within 3 residues of the CDR3 end, and the germline J gene fills in the rest. The chain couples TRBV7-8 to TRBJ1-3; possibly TRBD1 for D (6 bases). Trimming shortened V by 5 bases and J by 4 bases, and 15 bases separated the two germline ends. This CDR3 contains 15 residues. CDR1 is SGHVS, CDR2 FQNEAQ, per germline. CDR3 sequence reads: CASSPQGTSGNTIYF. The part of the CDR3 DNA that was read is TGTGCCAGCAGCCCCCAGGGGACATCGGGAAACACC. The entire variable domain, with the rest obtained from reference TRBV7-8 and TRBJ1-3, is as follows: GAGVSQSPRYKVAKRGQDVALRCDPISGHVSLFWYQQALGQGPEFLTYFQNEAQLDKSGLPSDRFFAERPEGSVSTLKIQRTQQEDSAVYLCASSPQGTSGNTIYFGEGSWLTVV.

This clone was seen ten or more times. The read is 3 residues too short to cover the CDR3 end, so that end is filled in from the germline J gene. The chain combines TRBV20-1 with TRBJ2-1; 7 bases agree with TRBD2. The CDR3 has 15 amino acids. Germline CDR1 is DFQATT and CDR2 is SNEGSKA (reference sequence). V gave up 5 bases and J gave up 3 bases; unmatched junction bases: 10. The covered CDR3 bases are TGCAGTGCTGGTTATTCAGCGGGACTCTACAATGAG. Protein sequence: CSAGYSAGLYNE. The whole CDR3 protein is CSAGYSAGLYNEQFF.

This clone was seen repeatedly, ten times or more. The DNA read from the CDR3 is TGTGCCAGCGTAGACAGGGGTGTGAGGGAGACC. Amino acid sequence: CASVDRGVRET. The CDR3 in its entirety is CASVDRGVRETYTF. The chain links TRBV5-5 to TRBJ1-2, with 8 bases aligning to TRBD1. The read is 3 residues too short to cover the CDR3 end, so that end is filled in from the germline J gene. CDR3 length: 14 amino acids. Germline CDR1 is SGHKS and CDR2 is YYEKEE (reference sequence).

This clone was picked up a small number of times. The read terminates 3 residues before the CDR3 end, so the remaining end is supplied by the germline J gene. At the DNA level, this CDR3 is encoded by other sequences in the same sample as well. The V gene is TRBV19, the J gene TRBJ1-2, with D perhaps TRBD1 (6 bases). The V end lost 9 bases, the J end lost 4 bases, and 15 bases lay between the germline ends. This CDR3 is 13 amino acids long. Germline loops: CDR1 LNHDA, CDR2 SQIVND (reference sequence). The CDR3: CASDPRGSYGYTF. The sequenced CDR3 bases are TGTGCCAGCGACCCCAGGGGCAGCTATGGC.

Note on this clone: The read halts 3 residues ahead of the CDR3 end, with the missing end drawn from the germline J gene. The V gene is TRBV2, the J gene TRBJ2-4; a possible D gene is TRBD1 (6 bases). Germline V lookup: CDR1 SNHLY, CDR2 FYNNEI. This CDR3 is built from 12 residues. The CDR3 DNA, read in part, is TGTGCCAGCAGTGTGGGGGCAAATGGT. This gives the protein CASSVGANG. The entire CDR3 protein is CASSVGANGQYF.

Many counts were recorded for this clone. The CDR3 is cut off 3 residues early in the read; its end comes from the germline J gene. V and J are TRBV14 and TRBJ2-4; D remains unclear. Germline values: CDR1 SGHDN, CDR2 FVKESK. Trimming took 5 bases from V and 3 from J, leaving 2 bases between them. The CDR3 is made up of 11 amino acids. The sequenced part of the CDR3 DNA is TGTGCCAGCAGCTACAAAAACATT. It codes for CASSYKNI. The whole CDR3 sequence reads CASSYKNIQYF. The whole variable domain, remainder taken from reference TRBV14 and TRBJ2-4, is EAGVTQFPSHSVIEKGQTVTLRCDPISGHDNLYWYRRVMGKEIKFLLHFVKESKQDESGMPNNRFLAERTGGTYSTLKVQPAELEDSGVYFCASSYKNIQYFGAGTRLSVL.

This clone was observed at least ten times. The CDR3 end falls 3 residues outside the read, so it is completed with the germline J gene. The chain joins TRBV20-1 to TRBJ2-3, with D perhaps given as TRBD1 or TRBD2 (6 bases each). Trimming took 1 base from V and 4 from J, leaving 12 bases between them. Germline V gene sequence: CDR1 DFQATT, CDR2 SNEGSKA (reference sequence). The CDR3 contains 14 residues. The CDR3 protein is CSARGRGSADTQYF. The DNA read from the CDR3 is TGCAGTGCTAGAGGGAGGGGGAGCGCAGATACG.

This clone was counted ten times or more. The read finishes 3 residues shy of the CDR3 end, and the germline J gene is used to complete it. The rearrangement links TRBV19 to TRBJ2-4, with 7 bases fitting TRBD2. CDR3 size: 16 residues. J gave up 6 bases and V 0 bases, and 8 bases lay outside the gene matches. Per germline, CDR1 LNHDA and CDR2 SQIVND (reference sequence). CDR3 residues: CASSIDQTSSRNIQYF. The DNA read from the CDR3 is TGTGCCAGTAGTATAGATCAGACTAGCTCGAGAAACATT.

This clone has ten or more counts. The sequenced fragment ends 3 residues before the CDR3 boundary, so the rest is inferred from the germline J gene. This sequence joins TRBV11-3 and TRBJ2-3; TRBD2 matches at 8 bases. The J segment lost 0 bases and the V segment lost 8 bases, leaving 4 bases of the junction unmatched. The germline V gene has CDR1 SGHNT and CDR2 YENEEA. The CDR3 sequence is 14 residues long. CDR3 amino acids: CASWASGSTDTQYF. CDR3 DNA (partial): TGTGCCAGCTGGGCTAGCGGGAGCACAGATACG.

Points on this clone: The observed sequence ends 3 residues before the CDR3 terminus, with the missing tail filled in from the germline J gene. The rearrangement uses TRBV2 and TRBJ2-5; D gene uncertain. The CDR3 loop spans 12 amino acids. Germline V gene lookup returns CDR1 SNHLY and CDR2 FYNNEI. Deletions cut 6 bases from V and 4 bases from J, with 9 bases between. The CDR3 reads CASRLDGETQYF. Incomplete CDR3 DNA: TGTGCCAGCAGGCTAGACGGAGAGACC.

This clone was seen only a few times. The read comes to an end 3 residues before the CDR3 does, leaving the germline J gene to fill in the end. J is TRBJ2-7 and V is TRBV11-3; 7 nucleotides align to TRBD1. Trimming at V came to 8 bases and at J to 4 bases, leaving 14 bases not matched to a gene. The CDR3 has 15 amino acids. CDR1 is SGHNT, CDR2 YENEEA, per germline. Incomplete CDR3 DNA: TGTGCCAGCCGGAAGAGCACAGGGGTTAGATACGAG. Protein sequence: CASRKSTGVRYE. The full CDR3 is CASRKSTGVRYEQYF.

This clone was counted a few times. A much larger clone lies one base from this, so it may be a read error. Coverage ceases 3 residues before the CDR3 finishes, and the germline J gene fills in the end. The chain joins TRBV7-2 to TRBJ2-2; D remains ambiguous. Germline V lookup: CDR1 SGHTA, CDR2 FQGNSA. This CDR3 has 15 amino acids. This CDR3 reads CASSRSMGSNEKLFF. Incomplete CDR3 DNA: TGTGCCAGCAGTCGTTCAATGGGCAGTAATGAAAAG.

This clone was picked up many times. The CDR3 goes on 3 residues after the read ends, and that part is filled in from the germline J gene. V gene TRBV30 combines with J gene TRBJ1-6, with 10 bases that match TRBD1. This CDR3 contains 15 residues. Germline V lookup: CDR1 GTSNPN, CDR2 SVGIG (reference sequence). Unmatched junction bases numbered 7, after V lost 3 bases and J lost 8 bases. CDR3 amino acids: CAWRIRDRGYSPLHF. Partial CDR3 DNA: TGTGCCTGGAGGATCCGGGACAGGGGATATTCACCC.